The TCR beta chain under discussion was sequenced for a study of T cell responses to AZD1222 COVID-19 vaccine. Overall study findings and caveats: Reports say nearly half of spike-specific TCRs go after unmutated variant regions. The study sampled repertoires only after the peak T cell response.

Measured with immunoSEQ multiplex PCR; TCRdb has only the in-frame clones, and not every one. The data contain about 180,000 clones, about 90% of them singletons. The length of the CDR3 is 14 residues. V was pared by 5 bases and J by 5 bases, with 14 bases between. Germline CDR1 KGHDR, CDR2 SFDVKD. Worth noting for this clone: Its antigen is unknown.

Sequenced here: peripheral blood, sampled 28 days after the second AZD1222 dose. The receptor comes from an adult who received the AZD1222 COVID-19 vaccine. This chain links TRBV24-1 with TRBJ1-2; no clear D. The CDR3: CATSADSRDYGYTF. As DNA, the CDR3 is TGTGCCACCAGTGCTGACTCTCGGGATTATGGCTACACCTTC.